These 31 T cell receptor beta chains originate from one sample sequenced in a study of blood T cell repertoires in COVID-19. This table comes from immunoSEQ multiplex PCR, and its TCRdb copy is limited to in-frame clones, with some not included. The sample records some 230,000 clones, 75% to 85% being singletons. The sequencing sample was made of peripheral blood. The receptors shown here come from a woman of 80 years or more with COVID-19, enrolled during active disease.

This chain joins TRBV5-4 and TRBJ2-1; tentatively, D is TRBD1 (5 bases). CDR1 is SGHNT, CDR2 YYREEE, per germline (reference sequence). V lost 7 bases and J 16 bases, leaving 21 bases between the germline ends. The CDR3 is 12 amino acids. The CDR3 loop reads CASRSPGSSNFF. CDR3 coding DNA: TGTGCCAGCCGTTCCCCAGGGTCTTCGAATTTCTTC.

The rearrangement links TRBV5-1 to TRBJ2-7; 8 bases are a match to TRBD1. CDR1 is SGHRS and CDR2 is YFSETQ in the germline V gene. The V segment lost 4 bases and the J segment 2 bases; nucleotides outside the gene matches: 5. The CDR3 loop spans 14 amino acids. The CDR3 nucleotides read TGCGCCAGCAGCCTAACAGGGGGTACCTACGAGCAGTACTTC. This sequence encodes CASSLTGGTYEQYF.

V usage is TRBV21-1 and J usage is TRBJ2-7; the table's D call of TRBD1 was not tested on the DNA. TRBV21-1 is deemed a pseudogene. The CDR3 runs to 17 residues. The CDR3 sequence is CASSKWAGTGFSYEQYF. The CDR3 nucleotides are TGTGCCAGCAGCAAATGGGCCGGGACAGGGTTCTCCTACGAGCAGTACTTC.

The rearrangement uses TRBV9 and TRBJ2-7, with 8 bases lining up with TRBD2. The CDR3 is 15 amino acids. The germline V gene encodes CDR1 SGDLS and CDR2 YYNGEE. Losses at the gene ends were 0 bases for V and 1 base for J; bases not matched to a gene: 3. Written as DNA, the CDR3 is TGTGCCAGCAGCGTAGAAGCGGGGGTTTCCTACGAGCAGTACTTC. It translates to CASSVEAGVSYEQYF.

The V and J genes are TRBV3-1 (or the pseudogene TRBV3-2) and TRBJ1-2; 7 bases map to TRBD1. The V gene end was trimmed by 4 bases and the J gene end by 4 bases; junction bases not matched to a gene: 3. The length of the CDR3 is 13 residues. Per the germline V gene, CDR1 is LGHDT and CDR2 is YNNKEL (reference sequence). The CDR3 loop reads CASSLQGGYGYTF. CDR3 DNA sequence: TGTGCCAGCAGCCTCCAGGGGGGCTATGGCTACACCTTC.

This clone is a singleton in its sample. The chain uses TRBV5-1 and TRBJ1-1; 10 bases are a match to TRBD1. The CDR3 sequence is 17 residues long. The trim removed 3 bases at V and 0 bases at J, leaving 8 bases unmatched. Germline lookup yields CDR1 SGHRS and CDR2 YFSETQ. CDR3 region: CASSSQGQGPLNTEAFF. Here the CDR3 DNA reads TGCGCCAGCAGCTCCCAGGGACAGGGGCCCTTGAACACTGAAGCTTTCTTT.

V is TRBV19 and J is TRBJ2-7; 9 nucleotides line up with TRBD1. V shed 5 bases and J 1 base; nucleotides not matched to a gene: 6. CDR1 and CDR2 (germline): LNHDA, SQIVND (reference sequence). The CDR3 is 15 amino acids. The CDR3 bases are TGTGCCAGTAGTCCCGACAGGGGGTCTTCCTACGAGCAGTACTTC. This gives the protein CASSPDRGSSYEQYF. Full variable domain (rest looked up from reference TRBV19 and TRBJ2-7): DGGITQSPKYLFRKEGQNVTLSCEQNLNHDAMYWYRQDPGQGLRLIYYSQIVNDFQKGDIAEGYSVSREKKESFPLTVTSAQKNPTAFYLCASSPDRGSSYEQYFGPGTRLTVT.

V gene TRBV9 combines with J gene TRBJ1-2; D gene unclear. The V end lost 1 base, the J end lost 5 bases, and 9 bases lay between the germline ends. The CDR3 contains 13 residues. CDR1 and CDR2 (germline): SGDLS, YYNGEE. The CDR3 sequence is CASSVSRQYGYTF. CDR3 sequence (DNA): TGTGCCAGCAGCGTATCTCGTCAGTATGGCTACACCTTC.

The chain carries TRBV5-1 and TRBJ1-3; D unclear. The V and J ends lost 0 bases and 1 base respectively, with 5 bases between them. Germline V gives CDR1 SGHRS, CDR2 YFSETQ. The CDR3 is 14 amino acids. CDR3 coding DNA: TGCGCCAGCAGCTTGGAGCCATCTGGAAACACCATATATTTT. It encodes CASSLEPSGNTIYF.

The chain combines TRBV2 with TRBJ1-1; 8 bases fit TRBD1. The V gene end was trimmed by 3 bases and the J gene end by 6 bases; junction bases not matched to a gene: 6. The germline V gene encodes CDR1 SNHLY and CDR2 FYNNEI. The CDR3 totals 14 residues. CDR3 amino acids: CASSDGTGQPEAFF. In DNA, the CDR3 is TGTGCCAGCAGTGACGGGACAGGCCAGCCTGAAGCTTTCTTT.

The chain joins TRBV7-2 to TRBJ1-2; D gene ambiguous. CDR3 length: 13 amino acids. Germline lookup yields CDR1 SGHTA and CDR2 FQGNSA. V was clipped by 6 bases and J by 6 bases, with 14 bases between them. The CDR3 spells CASSPGPRHGYTF. In nucleotides, the CDR3 is TGTGCCAGCAGTCCTGGTCCGCGGCATGGCTACACCTTC.

The chain recombines TRBV4-2 with TRBJ1-2; D is perhaps TRBD1 (6 bases). Germline V lookup: CDR1 LGHNA, CDR2 YNFKEQ. V was clipped by 6 bases and J by 8 bases, with 19 bases between them. This CDR3 contains 14 residues. The chain's CDR3 is CASRVSGDMHGYTF. The CDR3 DNA sequence: TGTGCCAGCAGGGTGAGTGGGGACATGCACGGCTACACCTTC.

V usage is TRBV28 and J usage is TRBJ1-2; 8 bases match TRBD1. With V trimmed by 2 bases and J by 2 bases, 4 bases remained unmatched. Germline CDR1 reads MDHEN; CDR2 reads SYDVKM. The CDR3 extends over 15 amino acids. In DNA form, the CDR3 reads TGTGCCAGCAGTTTAACCAGGGGGCTAAACTATGGCTACACCTTC. Protein: CASSLTRGLNYGYTF.

This clone was picked up a small number of times. The same CDR3 can be traced to other DNA sequences in this sample. J is TRBJ1-2 and V is TRBV30; TRBD1 aligns across 7 bases. The CDR3 length is 13 residues. Per the germline V gene, CDR1 is GTSNPN and CDR2 is SVGIG (reference sequence). Trimming cost V 2 bases and J 2 bases; bases outside gene matches: 2. CDR3 protein: CAWSRDSNYGYTF. In nucleotides, the CDR3 is TGTGCCTGGAGTCGGGACAGCAACTATGGCTACACCTTC.

The V call is TRBV19, the J call TRBJ2-5; 8 bases are shared with TRBD1. In germline, CDR1 is LNHDA, CDR2 SQIVND (reference sequence). The CDR3 contains 16 residues. V lost 5 bases, J lost 4 bases, and 12 bases stayed unmatched. CDR3 nucleotide sequence: TGTGCCAGTAGTCCCAGGACAGGGAGGATCGGAGAGACCCAGTACTTC. Translation gives CASSPRTGRIGETQYF.

The rearrangement links TRBV2 to TRBJ2-1, with 9 bases fitting TRBD1. The CDR3 runs to 14 residues. V gave up 6 bases and J gave up 9 bases; unmatched junction bases: 9. From germline, CDR1 is SNHLY and CDR2 FYNNEI. As DNA, the CDR3 is TGTGCCAGCAGGAAGGGACAGGGCACCGCTGAGCAGTTCTTC. Translated, it gives CASRKGQGTAEQFF.

The V call is TRBV19, the J call TRBJ2-7; D is ambiguous. The V end was cut by 3 bases, the J end by 4 bases, with 10 bases between. The CDR3 sequence is 13 residues long. The V gene's germline CDR1 is LNHDA and CDR2 SQIVND (reference sequence). The CDR3 DNA follows: TGTGCCAGTAGTATTGGCCCCTTTTACGAGCAGTACTTC. Protein: CASSIGPFYEQYF.

Notes on this clone: Other DNA sequences of this sample code for an identical CDR3. The rearrangement uses TRBV28 and TRBJ1-2, with TRBD1 identical over 8 bases. Trimming took 4 bases from V and 2 from J; bases not matched to a gene: 3. CDR3 length: 14 amino acids. From germline, CDR1 is MDHEN and CDR2 SYDVKM. The CDR3 here is CASSSDRANYGYTF. DNA for the CDR3: TGTGCCAGCAGTTCGGACAGGGCGAACTATGGCTACACCTTC.

The V call is TRBV28, the J call TRBJ1-5, with 7 bases that match TRBD1. CDR3 length: 15 amino acids. Germline assignment: CDR1 MDHEN and CDR2 SYDVKM. With 4 bases clipped from V and 7 bases from J, the junction kept 10 bases outside the gene matches. The DNA of the CDR3 is TGTGCCAGCAGTTCAACGACAGGGCTGGGCCAGCCCCAGCATTTT. The encoded protein is CASSSTTGLGQPQHF.

This rearrangement joins TRBV6-2 or TRBV6-3 to TRBJ1-5; D is perhaps TRBD1 (6 bases). CDR1 MNHEY and CDR2 SVGEGT come from the germline V gene. The length of the CDR3 is 14 residues. Trimming took off 0 bases at V and 6 bases at J, with 9 bases between the two ends. CDR3 sequence reads: CASSYSAGAQPQHF. CDR3 nucleotides: TGTGCCAGCAGTTACTCGGCAGGGGCTCAGCCCCAGCATTTT.

CDR3 sequence reads: CASSLDRGETQYF. The CDR3 DNA follows: TGTGCCAGCAGCTTAGACAGGGGGGAGACCCAGTACTTC. V usage is TRBV7-2 and J usage is TRBJ2-5; the match to TRBD1 covers 8 bases. With 1 base clipped from V and 5 bases from J, the junction kept 0 bases outside the gene matches. Per the germline V gene, CDR1 is SGHTA and CDR2 is FQGNSA. The CDR3 consists of 13 residues.

The rearrangement uses TRBV5-6 and TRBJ1-1; D is undetermined. V was cut by 2 bases and J by 5 bases, with 4 bases left in between. CDR3 length equals 11 residues. Germline lookup yields CDR1 SGHDT and CDR2 YYEEEE. Here the CDR3 reads CASSFRTEAFF. The CDR3 nucleotides are TGTGCCAGCAGCTTTAGAACTGAAGCTTTCTTT.

The rearrangement joins TRBV5-8 to TRBJ2-2; D is unresolved. Trimming pared 6 bases from V and 5 bases from J, leaving 11 bases between. CDR1 SGHTS and CDR2 YDEGEE come from the germline V gene. The CDR3 totals 13 residues. The CDR3 DNA follows: TGTGCCAGCACCAACGGGTTTACCGGGGAGCTGTTTTTT. It translates to CASTNGFTGELFF.

Turning to this clone: This sample also contains other DNA sequences that code for the same CDR3. J is TRBJ2-5 and V is TRBV29-1, with a weak D call TRBD2 (5 bases). This CDR3 region has 10 residues. The germline V gene has CDR1 SQVTM and CDR2 ANQGSEA. Trimming shortened V by 4 bases and J by 5 bases, and 5 bases separated the two germline ends. CDR3 sequence: CSVGRETQYF. CDR3 in DNA: TGCAGCGTTGGGAGGGAGACCCAGTACTTC.

The gene calls are TRBV25-1 and TRBJ2-7; the D gene is possibly TRBD2 (5 bases). This CDR3 has 14 amino acids. Germline assignment: CDR1 MGHDK and CDR2 SYGVNS. V gave up 1 base and J gave up 7 bases, with 14 bases separating them. CDR3 bases: TGTGCCAGCAGTGAATCGGGGTCCCTAGGAGAGCAGTACTTC. Translating it yields CASSESGSLGEQYF.

This chain joins TRBV7-2 and TRBJ2-7; D unclear. Trimming left V 1 base short and J 1 base short, with 8 bases between. The CDR3 has 14 residues. Germline assignment: CDR1 SGHTA and CDR2 FQGNSA. Here the CDR3 DNA reads TGTGCCAGCAGCTTAGTACGCCAGTCCTACGAGCAGTACTTC. It codes for CASSLVRQSYEQYF.

In this sample, this clone turned up once. This chain joins TRBV5-1 and TRBJ1-2, with D possibly being TRBD1 (5 bases). The V gene's germline CDR1 is SGHRS and CDR2 YFSETQ. CDR3 size: 14 residues. The V and J ends lost 5 bases and 3 bases respectively, with 14 bases between them. The CDR3 sequence is CASSRGGNDYGYTF. The CDR3 nucleotides read TGCGCCAGCAGTCGGGGGGGAAACGACTATGGCTACACCTTC.

In its sample, this clone was seen a few times. The J gene is TRBJ1-3, the V gene TRBV30, with D perhaps TRBD1 (6 bases). This CDR3 is 15 amino acids long. Germline lookup yields CDR1 GTSNPN and CDR2 SVGIG (reference sequence). V was trimmed by 3 bases and J by 4 bases, leaving 16 bases between them. This chain's CDR3 is CAWRAGQSLGNTIYF. CDR3 sequence (DNA): TGTGCCTGGAGAGCGGGACAATCCCTCGGAAACACCATATATTTT.

The V and J genes are TRBV9 and TRBJ2-2; perhaps TRBD2 as D (5 bases). V lost 0 bases, J lost 5 bases, and 8 bases lay in between. This CDR3 comprises 14 residues. Germline V CDR1 and CDR2: SGDLS, YYNGEE. DNA of the CDR3: TGTGCCAGCAGCGTAGTGGGAGATACCGGGGAGCTGTTTTTT. This gives the protein CASSVVGDTGELFF.

The chain carries TRBV7-2 and TRBJ2-2, with D possibly being TRBD2 (6 bases). Trimming took 3 bases from V and 5 from J, leaving 7 bases between them. Germline-derived CDR1 and CDR2 are SGHTA and FQGNSA. This CDR3 is 13 amino acids long. The CDR3 is CASSLRGTGELFF. In DNA, the CDR3 is TGTGCCAGCAGCTTGCGGGGAACCGGGGAGCTGTTTTTT.

With respect to this clone: Other DNA sequences in the same sample also yield this CDR3. V is TRBV5-1 and J is TRBJ1-2; no clear D gene. V lost 4 bases to trimming and J lost 3 bases, with 7 bases between them. CDR1 SGHRS and CDR2 YFSETQ come from the germline V gene. CDR3 size: 12 residues. Here the CDR3 DNA reads TGCGCCAGCAGCCGCGGGGACTATGGCTACACCTTC. It is translated as CASSRGDYGYTF.